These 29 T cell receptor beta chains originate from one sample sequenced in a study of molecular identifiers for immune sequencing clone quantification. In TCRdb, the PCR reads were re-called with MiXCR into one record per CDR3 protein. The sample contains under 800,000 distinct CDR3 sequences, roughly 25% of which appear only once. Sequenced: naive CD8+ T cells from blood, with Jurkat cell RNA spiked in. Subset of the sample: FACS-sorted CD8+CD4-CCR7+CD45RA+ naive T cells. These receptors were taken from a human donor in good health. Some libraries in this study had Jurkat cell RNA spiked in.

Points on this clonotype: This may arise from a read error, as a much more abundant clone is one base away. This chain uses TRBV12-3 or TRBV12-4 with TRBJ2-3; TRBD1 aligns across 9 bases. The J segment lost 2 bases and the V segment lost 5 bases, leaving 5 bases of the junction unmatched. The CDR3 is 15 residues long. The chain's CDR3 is CASSHTGGLTDTQYF. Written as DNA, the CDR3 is TGTGCCAGCAGTCACACAGGGGGCCTCACAGATACGCAGTATTTT.

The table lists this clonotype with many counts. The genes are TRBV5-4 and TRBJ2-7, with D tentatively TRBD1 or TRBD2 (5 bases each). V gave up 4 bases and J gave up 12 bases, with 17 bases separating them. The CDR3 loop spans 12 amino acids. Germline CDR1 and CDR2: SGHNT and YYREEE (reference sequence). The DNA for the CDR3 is TGTGCCAGCAGCATCGGGACCGGCGAGGGGTACTTC. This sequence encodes CASSIGTGEGYF.

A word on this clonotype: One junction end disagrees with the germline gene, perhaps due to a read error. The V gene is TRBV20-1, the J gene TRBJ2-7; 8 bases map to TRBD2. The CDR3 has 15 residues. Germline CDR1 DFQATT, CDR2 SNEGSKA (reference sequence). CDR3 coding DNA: TGCTGTGCTAGCGAGAGAGCGGGAGTGAACTACGAGCAGTACTTC. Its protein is CCASERAGVNYEQYF.

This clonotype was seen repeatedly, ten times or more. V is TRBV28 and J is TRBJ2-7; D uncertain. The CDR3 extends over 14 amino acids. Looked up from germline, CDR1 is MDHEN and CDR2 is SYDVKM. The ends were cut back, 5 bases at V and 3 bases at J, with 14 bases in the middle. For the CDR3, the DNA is TGTGCCAGCAGTCCCAACCGACTTCACTACGAGCAGTACTTC. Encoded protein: CASSPNRLHYEQYF.

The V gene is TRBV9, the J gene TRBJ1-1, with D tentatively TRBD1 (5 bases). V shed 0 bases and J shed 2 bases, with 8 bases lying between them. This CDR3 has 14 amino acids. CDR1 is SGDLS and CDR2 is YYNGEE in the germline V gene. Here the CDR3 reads CASSVGGDNTEAFF. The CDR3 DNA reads TGTGCCAGCAGCGTAGGAGGGGATAACACTGAAGCTTTCTTT.

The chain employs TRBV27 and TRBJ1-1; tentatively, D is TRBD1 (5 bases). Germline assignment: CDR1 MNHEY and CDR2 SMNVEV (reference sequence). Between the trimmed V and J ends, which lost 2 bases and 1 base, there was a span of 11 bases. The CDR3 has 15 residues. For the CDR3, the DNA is TGTGCCAGCAGTTTAAGTGGACACCCGAACACTGAAGCTTTCTTT. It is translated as CASSLSGHPNTEAFF.

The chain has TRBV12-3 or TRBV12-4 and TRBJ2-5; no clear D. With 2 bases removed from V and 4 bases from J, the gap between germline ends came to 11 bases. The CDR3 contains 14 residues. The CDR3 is CASSLTARVETQYF. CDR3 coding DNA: TGTGCCAGCAGTTTAACAGCCCGGGTAGAGACCCAGTACTTC.

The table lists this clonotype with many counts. Here the CDR3 reads CAISETGTYEQYF. DNA for the CDR3: TGTGCCATCAGTGAAACAGGGACCTACGAGCAGTACTTC. The chain links TRBV10-3 to TRBJ2-7, with D possibly matching TRBD1 (6 bases). This CDR3 contains 13 residues. Looked up from germline, CDR1 is ENHRY and CDR2 is SYGVKD. V gave up 3 bases and J gave up 2 bases, with 8 bases separating them.

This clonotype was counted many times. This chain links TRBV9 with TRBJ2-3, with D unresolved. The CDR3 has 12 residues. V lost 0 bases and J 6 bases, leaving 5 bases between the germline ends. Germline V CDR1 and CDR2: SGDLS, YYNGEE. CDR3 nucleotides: TGTGCCAGCAGCGTAGGCCAGGATACGCAGTATTTT. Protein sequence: CASSVGQDTQYF.

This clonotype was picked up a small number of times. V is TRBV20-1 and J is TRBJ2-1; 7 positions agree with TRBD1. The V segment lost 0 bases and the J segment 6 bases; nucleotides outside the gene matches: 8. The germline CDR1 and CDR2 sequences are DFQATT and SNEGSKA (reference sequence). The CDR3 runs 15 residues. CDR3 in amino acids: CSARDPGTVSNEQFF. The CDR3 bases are TGCAGTGCTAGAGATCCCGGGACAGTAAGCAATGAGCAGTTCTTC.

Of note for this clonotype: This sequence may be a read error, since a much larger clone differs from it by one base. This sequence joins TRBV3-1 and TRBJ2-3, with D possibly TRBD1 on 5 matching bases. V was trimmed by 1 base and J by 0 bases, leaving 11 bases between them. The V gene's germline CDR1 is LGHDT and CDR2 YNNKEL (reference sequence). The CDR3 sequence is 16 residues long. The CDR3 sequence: CASSQGGYSSTDTQYF. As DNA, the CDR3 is TGTGCCAGCAGCCAAGGGGGCTATTCTAGCACAGATACGCAGTATTTT.

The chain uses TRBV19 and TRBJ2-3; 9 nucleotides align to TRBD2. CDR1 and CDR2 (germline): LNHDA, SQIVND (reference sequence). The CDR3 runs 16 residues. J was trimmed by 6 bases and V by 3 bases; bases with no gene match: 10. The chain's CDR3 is CASSINSGSVSDTQYF. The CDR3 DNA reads TGTGCCAGTAGTATTAATAGCGGGAGTGTGAGTGATACGCAGTATTTT.

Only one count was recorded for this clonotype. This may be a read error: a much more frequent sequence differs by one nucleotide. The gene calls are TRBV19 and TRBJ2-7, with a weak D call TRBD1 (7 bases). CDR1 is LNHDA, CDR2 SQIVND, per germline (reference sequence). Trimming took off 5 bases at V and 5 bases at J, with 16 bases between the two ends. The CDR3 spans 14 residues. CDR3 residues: CASSVLDREDEQYF. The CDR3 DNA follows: TGTGCCAGTAGTGTCCTCGACAGGGAGGACGAGCAGTACTTC.

The CDR3 loop reads CASSLVTSGRGWQETQYF. The CDR3 DNA reads as TGTGCCAGCAGCTTAGTCACTAGCGGGAGAGGATGGCAAGAGACCCAGTACTTC. The V gene is TRBV7-6, the J gene TRBJ2-5; 11 bases are shared with TRBD2. The germline CDR1 and CDR2 sequences are SGHVS and FNYEAQ. The CDR3 consists of 18 residues. V trimming: 1 base; J trimming: 2 bases; junction bases outside the gene matches: 9.

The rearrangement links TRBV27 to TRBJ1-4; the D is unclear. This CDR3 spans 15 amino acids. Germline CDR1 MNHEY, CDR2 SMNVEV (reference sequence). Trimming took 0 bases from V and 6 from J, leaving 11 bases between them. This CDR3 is CASSLSAARDEKLFF. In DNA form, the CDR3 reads TGTGCCAGCAGTTTATCGGCGGCGCGCGATGAAAAACTGTTTTTT.

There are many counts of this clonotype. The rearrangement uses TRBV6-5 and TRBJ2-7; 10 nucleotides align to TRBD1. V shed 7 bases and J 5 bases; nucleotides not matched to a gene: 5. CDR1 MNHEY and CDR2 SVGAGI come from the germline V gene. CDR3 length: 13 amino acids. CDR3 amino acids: CASKRQGANEQYF. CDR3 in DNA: TGTGCCAGCAAAAGACAGGGGGCAAACGAGCAGTACTTC.

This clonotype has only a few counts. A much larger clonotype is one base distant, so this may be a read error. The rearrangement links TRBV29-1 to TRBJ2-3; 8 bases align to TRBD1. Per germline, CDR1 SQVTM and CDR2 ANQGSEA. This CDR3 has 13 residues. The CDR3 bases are TGCAGCGTCGACGACAGGGGATCAGATATGCAGTATTTT. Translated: CSVDDRGSDMQYF.

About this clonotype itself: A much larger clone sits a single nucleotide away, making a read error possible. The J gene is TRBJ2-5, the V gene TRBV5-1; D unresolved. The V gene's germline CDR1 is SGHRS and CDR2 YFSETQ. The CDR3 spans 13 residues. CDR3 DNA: TGCGCCAGCAGCGACCGACGGCAAGAGCCCCAGTACTTC. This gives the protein CASSDRRQEPQYF.

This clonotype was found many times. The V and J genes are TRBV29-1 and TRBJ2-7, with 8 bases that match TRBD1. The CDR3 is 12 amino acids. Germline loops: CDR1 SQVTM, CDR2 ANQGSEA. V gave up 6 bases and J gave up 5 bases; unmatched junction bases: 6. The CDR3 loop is CSVRTGSHEQYF. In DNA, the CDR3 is TGCAGCGTGAGGACAGGGTCCCACGAGCAGTACTTC.

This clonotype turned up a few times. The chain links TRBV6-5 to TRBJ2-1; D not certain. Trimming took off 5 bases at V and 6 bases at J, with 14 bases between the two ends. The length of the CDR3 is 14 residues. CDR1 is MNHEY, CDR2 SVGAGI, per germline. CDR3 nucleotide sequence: TGTGCCAGCAGTCCCTTCCCCTTGGGCAATGAGCAGTTCTTC. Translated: CASSPFPLGNEQFF.

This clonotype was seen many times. CDR3 nucleotides: TGTGCCAGCAGCTTCGTCCCGGGTGACACCGGGGAGCTGTTTTTT. This encodes CASSFVPGDTGELFF. The rearrangement uses TRBV7-9 and TRBJ2-2, with D unresolved. Trimming stripped 3 bases from V and 3 bases from J, with 11 bases between. The CDR3 runs 15 residues. CDR1 is SEHNR, CDR2 FQNEAQ, per germline (reference sequence).

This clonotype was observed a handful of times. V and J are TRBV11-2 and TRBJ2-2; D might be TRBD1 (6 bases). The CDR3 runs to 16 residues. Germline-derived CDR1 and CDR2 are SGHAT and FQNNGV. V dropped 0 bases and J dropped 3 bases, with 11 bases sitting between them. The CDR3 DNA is TGTGCCAGCAGCTTAGATGGGACATGGGACACCGGGGAGCTGTTTTTT. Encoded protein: CASSLDGTWDTGELFF.

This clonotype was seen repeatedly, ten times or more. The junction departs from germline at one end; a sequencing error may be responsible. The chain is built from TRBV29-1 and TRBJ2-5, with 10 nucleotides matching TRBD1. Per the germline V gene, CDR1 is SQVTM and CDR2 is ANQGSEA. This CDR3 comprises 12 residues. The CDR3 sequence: CSVLTGTGVVHF. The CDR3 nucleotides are TGCAGCGTCCTCACCGGGACAGGGGTAGTGCACTTC.

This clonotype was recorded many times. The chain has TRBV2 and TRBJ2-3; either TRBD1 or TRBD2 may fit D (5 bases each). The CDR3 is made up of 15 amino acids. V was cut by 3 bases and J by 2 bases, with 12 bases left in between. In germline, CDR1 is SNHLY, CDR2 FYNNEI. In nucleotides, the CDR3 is TGTGCCAGCAGTGACTCAGGGACCCACACAGATACGCAGTATTTT. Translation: CASSDSGTHTDTQYF. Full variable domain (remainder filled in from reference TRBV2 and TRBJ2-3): EPEVTQTPSHQVTQMGQEVILRCVPISNHLYFYWYRQILGQKVEFLVSFYNNEISEKSEIFDDQFSVERPDGSNFTLKIRSTKLEDSAMYFCASSDSGTHTDTQYFGPGTRLTVL.

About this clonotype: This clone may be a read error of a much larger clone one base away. The DNA for the CDR3 is TGTGCCAGCAGCTTAGGACACTGGTCCTACGAGCAGTACTTC. This codes for CASSLGHWSYEQYF. The rearrangement links TRBV5-4 to TRBJ2-7; tentative D call: TRBD1 (5 bases). CDR3 size: 14 residues. Trimming left V 2 bases short and J 1 base short, with 10 bases between. Per the germline V gene, CDR1 is SGHNT and CDR2 is YYREEE (reference sequence).

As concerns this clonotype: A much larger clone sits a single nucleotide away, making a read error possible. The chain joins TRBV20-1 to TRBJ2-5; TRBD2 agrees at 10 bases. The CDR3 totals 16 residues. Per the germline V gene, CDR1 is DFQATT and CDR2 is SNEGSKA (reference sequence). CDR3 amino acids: CSASSWTSGVLETQNF. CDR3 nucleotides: TGCAGTGCTAGTTCGTGGACTAGCGGAGTCCTGGAGACCCAGAACTTC.

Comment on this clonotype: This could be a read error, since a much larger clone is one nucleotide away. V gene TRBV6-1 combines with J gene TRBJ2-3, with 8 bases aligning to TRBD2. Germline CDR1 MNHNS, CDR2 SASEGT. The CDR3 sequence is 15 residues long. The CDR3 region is CASSERGGFTDMQYF. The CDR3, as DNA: TGTGCCAGCAGTGAACGCGGGGGGTTCACAGATATGCAGTATTTT.

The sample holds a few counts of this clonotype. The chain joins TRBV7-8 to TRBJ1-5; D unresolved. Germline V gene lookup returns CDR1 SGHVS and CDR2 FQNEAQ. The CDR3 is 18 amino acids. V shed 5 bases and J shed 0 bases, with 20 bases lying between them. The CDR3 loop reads CASSQLEEGPYSNQPQHF. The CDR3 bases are TGTGCCAGCAGCCAATTAGAGGAGGGTCCGTATAGCAATCAGCCCCAGCATTTT.

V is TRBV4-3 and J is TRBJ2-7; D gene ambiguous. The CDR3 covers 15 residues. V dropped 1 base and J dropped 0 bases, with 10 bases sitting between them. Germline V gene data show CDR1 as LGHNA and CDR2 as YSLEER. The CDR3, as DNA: TGCGCCAGCAGCCAAGGACTCCTTAGCTCCTACGAGCAGTACTTC. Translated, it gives CASSQGLLSSYEQYF.